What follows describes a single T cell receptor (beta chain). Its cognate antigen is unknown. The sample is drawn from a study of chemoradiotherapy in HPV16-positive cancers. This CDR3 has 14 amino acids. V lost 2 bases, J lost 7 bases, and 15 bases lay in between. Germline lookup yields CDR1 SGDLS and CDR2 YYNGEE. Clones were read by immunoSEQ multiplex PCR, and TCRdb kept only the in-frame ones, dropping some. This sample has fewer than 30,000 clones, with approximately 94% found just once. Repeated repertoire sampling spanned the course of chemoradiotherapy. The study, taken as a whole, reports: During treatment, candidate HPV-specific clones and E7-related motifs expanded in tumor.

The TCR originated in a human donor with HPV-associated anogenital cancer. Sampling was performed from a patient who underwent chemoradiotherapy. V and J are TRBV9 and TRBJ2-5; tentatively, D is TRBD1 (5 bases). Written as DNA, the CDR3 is TGTGCCAGCAGCGTTAGGGGTGCGGCGATGACCCAGTACTTC. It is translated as CASSVRGAAMTQYF.